This T cell receptor beta chain was captured in a study of blood T cell repertoires in COVID-19. Whole-study context: Sites across the United States, Italy and Spain contributed samples from acute and convalescent COVID-19. T cells, B-cell-depleted T cells, or PBMCs provided the cDNA or gDNA that served as material.

As processed by the authors: Estimation of nucleated cell counts was performed using reference gene primer amplification. Repertoires were generated with immunoSEQ multiplex PCR, while TCRdb's copy carries only in-frame clones and drops some. V, J and clone size are those of that table, while D and trimming were read from the DNA. Of about 83,000 clones in the sample, more than 85% are singletons; the top ten hold about 8%. Sequenced sample: peripheral blood. The sequence was collected from a man aged 80 or over with active or convalescent COVID-19.

This CDR3 is CASSYVAGVPETQYF. In nucleotides, the CDR3 is TGTGCCAGCAGTTACGTAGCGGGAGTTCCGGAGACCCAGTACTTC. The rearrangement joins TRBV6-5 to TRBJ2-5, with TRBD2 identical over 9 bases. This CDR3 contains 15 residues. The ends lost 2 bases at V and 5 bases at J; junction bases unmatched: 6. Germline V gene lookup returns CDR1 MNHEY and CDR2 SVGAGI.